The present T cell receptor beta chain was sequenced within a study of T cells in tuberculosis (dated by TCRdb to the late 2010s). Regarding the complete study: In the study, CD1B tetramers and high-throughput TCR immunosequencing were combined to characterize T cells specific for the mycobacterial lipid antigen glucose monomycolate (GMM). In a South African clinical cohort, IGRA-negative adolescents, IGRA-positive adolescents with latent tuberculosis and adults with active tuberculosis were compared, with roughly 10 people in each group.

The immunoSEQ multiplex PCR assay was used to generate TCR libraries, with TCR-beta and/or TCR-alpha/delta assays applied to each sample. The amplified TCR libraries were sequenced on the Illumina high-throughput platform. In the original analysis: Clustering and dimensionality reduction were performed using pairwise TCRdist distances among GMM-specific receptors from ex vivo sorted or in vitro expanded T cells. Each clinical repertoire was assigned a mean NN-distance score, defined as the average TCRdist to the nearest 10% of tetramer-positive reference sequences. GEM TCR motif frequency was calculated as the fraction of unique TCRs that matched known GEM sequences in V/J usage and CDR3 length. Active tuberculosis was classified by linear discriminant analysis with leave-one-out cross-validation, implemented in scikit-learn. TCRdb took this table from immuneACCESS and kept in-frame rearrangements with V and J called. Such tables lack part of the clones; where checked against another copy, unresolved V genes explain under half of the gap, and the rest is unexplained. For V, J and clone size, that table is used; D and trimming come from the DNA. The sample table shows around 25,000 clones, and around nine tenths are seen once. The ten top clones hold 15% to 20% of the sample.

At study entry, a tuberculin skin test and the QuantiFERON-TB GOLD In-Tube IGRA were used to screen adolescents for latent tuberculosis infection. Immunosequencing was performed on unsorted cryopreserved PBMC, with some 100,000 T cells per clinical donor covered on average. Eleven high schools in the Worcester region of the Western Cape, South Africa, served as enrollment sites for adolescents aged 12 to 18 years. Ten M. tuberculosis-infected adolescents and ten uninfected adolescents were selected, with the two groups matched for age and sex. Adolescent PBMC were isolated from freshly drawn heparinized blood by density centrifugation and cryopreserved. Regarding this clone: Its binding antigen is unknown. Per-base qualities were not stored, and no clone one base away is much larger.

Study-wide conclusions, independent of this receptor: A classifier using the diverse GMM-specific repertoire reached 87% accuracy (AUROC roughly 0.92), compared with approximately 73% accuracy using GEM motif frequencies. Clinical samples were chosen by availability of cryopreserved specimens, and active tuberculosis cases were adults while controls were adolescents. Compared with IGRA-negative controls, TCR-alpha repertoires from active tuberculosis had smaller mean NN-distances to GMM-specific TCRs, which suggests clonal expansion of these TCRs. Shorter CDR3-alpha lengths in active tuberculosis patients partly drove the smaller NN-distances, and the TCR-beta difference was not statistically significant.

The receptor's source is a donor aged 10-35 years with latent tuberculosis or without tuberculosis infection. Some clones in this sample may be carry-over from other donors' samples. Sequencing input: PBMCs.

CDR3 loop: CASSSPGQLNYGYTF. The DNA is as follows: TGCGCCAGCAGCTCCCCGGGACAACTGAACTATGGCTACACCTTC. The chain is made from TRBV5-1 and TRBJ1-2; D gene: possibly TRBD1, on 6 matching bases. CDR1 and CDR2, looked up from the germline V gene, are SGHRS and YFSETQ. The junction shows trimming of 3 bases on V and 2 bases on J, plus 14 bases between the germline ends. Including the terminal cysteine and phenylalanine, the CDR3 comprises 15 residues. Solely the CDR3 DNA is kept, with 45 bases framed from the first base.